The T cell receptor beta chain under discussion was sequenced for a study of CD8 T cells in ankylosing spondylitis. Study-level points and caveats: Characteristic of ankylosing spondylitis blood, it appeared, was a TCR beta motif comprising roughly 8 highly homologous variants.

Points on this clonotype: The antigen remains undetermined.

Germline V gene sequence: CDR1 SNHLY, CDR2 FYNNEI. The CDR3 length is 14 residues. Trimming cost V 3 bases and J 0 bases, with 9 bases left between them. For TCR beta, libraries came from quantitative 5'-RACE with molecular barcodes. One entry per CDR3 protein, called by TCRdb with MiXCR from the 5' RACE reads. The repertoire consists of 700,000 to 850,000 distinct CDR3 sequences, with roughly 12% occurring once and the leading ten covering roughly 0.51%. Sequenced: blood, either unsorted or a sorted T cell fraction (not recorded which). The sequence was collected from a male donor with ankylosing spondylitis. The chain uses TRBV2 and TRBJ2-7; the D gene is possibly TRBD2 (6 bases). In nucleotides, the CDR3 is TGTGCCAGCAGTGAGGGGACTTACTCCTACGAGCAGTACTTC. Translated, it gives CASSEGTYSYEQYF.